What follows are 10 T cell receptor beta chains derived from one specimen sequenced in a study of CD8 T cells in ankylosing spondylitis. MiXCR, run by TCRdb on the 5' RACE reads, gives a single entry per CDR3 protein. The sample includes 250,000 to 400,000 distinct CDR3 sequences, approximately 10% of them seen just once. The sample comprised blood, either unsorted or a sorted T cell fraction (not recorded which). Receptor source: a female donor with ankylosing spondylitis or in good health (not recorded which).

This clonotype has a count of ten or more. This rearrangement joins TRBV7-2 to TRBJ2-1; D is undetermined. Trimming cost V 7 bases and J 9 bases, with 22 bases left between them. Germline CDR1 SGHTA, CDR2 FQGNSA. This CDR3 is 15 amino acids long. Here the CDR3 DNA reads TGTGCCAGCACCCTCTCTCCGTGGGGTTCGGTTGAGCAGTTCTTC. Its protein is CASTLSPWGSVEQFF.

CDR3 sequence reads: CASSQEIPGQSTDTQYF. As DNA, the CDR3 is TGCGCCAGCAGCCAAGAAATCCCGGGACAGAGCACAGATACGCAGTATTTT. V and J are TRBV4-3 and TRBJ2-3; 7 bases are a match to TRBD1. Germline V gene lookup returns CDR1 LGHNA and CDR2 YSLEER. The CDR3 extends over 17 amino acids. After removal of 0 bases from V and 0 bases from J, the junction contained 6 bases not matched to a gene.

This clonotype was detected ten times or more. The chain combines TRBV19 with TRBJ2-2; the D is unclear. V lost 1 base and J lost 5, with 14 bases in between. In germline, CDR1 is LNHDA, CDR2 SQIVND (reference sequence). This CDR3 is built from 16 residues. CDR3: CASSIVPRGLTGELFF. DNA for the CDR3: TGTGCCAGTAGTATAGTCCCCCGTGGGCTGACCGGGGAGCTGTTTTTT.

This clonotype showed up just a few times. The rearrangement joins TRBV9 to TRBJ1-2; 8 nucleotides match TRBD1. V lost 0 bases, J lost 6 bases, and 10 bases stayed unmatched. There are 16 residues in the CDR3. Germline assignment: CDR1 SGDLS and CDR2 YYNGEE. This CDR3 reads CASSVATGGQADGYTF. The CDR3, as DNA: TGTGCCAGCAGCGTAGCTACGGGGGGACAGGCGGATGGCTACACCTTC.

The V and J genes are TRBV20-1 and TRBJ2-1; 7 nucleotides align to TRBD2. This CDR3 has 14 residues. Germline assignment: CDR1 DFQATT and CDR2 SNEGSKA (reference sequence). Unmatched junction bases numbered 3, after V lost 3 bases and J lost 1 base. The CDR3 protein is CSASPGGSYNEQFF. The DNA of the CDR3 is TGCAGTGCTAGCCCCGGGGGGTCCTACAATGAGCAGTTCTTC.

The V gene is TRBV7-2, the J gene TRBJ2-2; no clear D. Germline V gene lookup returns CDR1 SGHTA and CDR2 FQGNSA. The V end was cut by 2 bases, the J end by 1 base, with 8 bases between. The CDR3 spans 15 residues. The chain's CDR3 is CASSLNSLNTGELFF. CDR3 DNA sequence: TGTGCCAGCAGCTTAAACTCCCTGAACACCGGGGAGCTGTTTTTT.

This clonotype was counted ten times or more. The chain combines TRBV4-1 with TRBJ2-5, with D maybe TRBD2 (7 bases). V gave up 5 bases and J gave up 5 bases, with 15 bases separating them. The germline V gene has CDR1 MGHRA and CDR2 YSYEKL. The CDR3 runs 14 residues. The CDR3 bases are TGCGCCAGCAGCAACTGGGGGGGCCGGGAGACCCAGTACTTC. This gives the protein CASSNWGGRETQYF.

Many counts were recorded for this clonotype. The chain has TRBV27 and TRBJ1-5; 7 bases agree with TRBD1. The V gene's germline CDR1 is MNHEY and CDR2 SMNVEV (reference sequence). Trimming removed 6 bases from V and 6 bases from J; junction bases left unmatched: 8. The CDR3 has 14 amino acids. CDR3 nucleotides: TGTGCCAGCAGCCTAGAGGGACAGCGTCAGCCCCAGCATTTT. It encodes CASSLEGQRQPQHF.

This clonotype occurred many times. The chain uses TRBV20-1 and TRBJ2-3; TRBD2 matches 8 bases. This CDR3 has 15 residues. With 3 bases clipped from V and 4 bases from J, the junction kept 9 bases outside the gene matches. The germline gives CDR1 DFQATT, CDR2 SNEGSKA (reference sequence). CDR3 in amino acids: CSARSRGAISDTQYF. CDR3 nucleotides: TGCAGTGCTAGGTCGCGGGGGGCTATTTCAGATACGCAGTATTTT.

This chain connects TRBV3-1 to TRBJ2-1, with D possibly TRBD1 on 5 matching bases. The length of the CDR3 is 14 residues. V was shortened by 0 bases and J by 7 bases, with 10 bases between the two germline ends. Germline CDR1 is LGHDT and CDR2 is YNNKEL (reference sequence). The CDR3 here is CASSQEASGNEQFF. CDR3 coding DNA: TGTGCCAGCAGCCAAGAAGCGTCAGGGAATGAGCAGTTCTTC.